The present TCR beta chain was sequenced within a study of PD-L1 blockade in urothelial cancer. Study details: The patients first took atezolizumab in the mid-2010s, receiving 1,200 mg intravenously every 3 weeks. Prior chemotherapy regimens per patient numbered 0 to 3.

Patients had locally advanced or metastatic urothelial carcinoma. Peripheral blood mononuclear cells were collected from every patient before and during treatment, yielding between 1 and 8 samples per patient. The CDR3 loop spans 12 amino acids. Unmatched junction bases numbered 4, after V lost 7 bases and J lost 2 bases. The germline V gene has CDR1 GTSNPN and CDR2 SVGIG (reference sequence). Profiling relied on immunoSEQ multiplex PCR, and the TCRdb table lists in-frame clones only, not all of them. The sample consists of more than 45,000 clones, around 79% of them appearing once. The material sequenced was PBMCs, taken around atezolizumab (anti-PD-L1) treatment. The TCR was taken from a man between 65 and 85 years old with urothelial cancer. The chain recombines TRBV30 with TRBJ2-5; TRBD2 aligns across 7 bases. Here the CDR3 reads CASEREQETQYF. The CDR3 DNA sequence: TGTGCCTCCGAGCGGGAACAAGAGACCCAGTACTTC. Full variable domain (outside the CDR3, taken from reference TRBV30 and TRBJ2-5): SQTIHQWPATLVQPVGSPLSLECTVEGTSNPNLYWYRQAAGRGLQLLFYSVGIGQISSEVPQNLSASRPQDRQFILSSKKLLLSDSGFYLCASEREQETQYFGPGTRLLVL.